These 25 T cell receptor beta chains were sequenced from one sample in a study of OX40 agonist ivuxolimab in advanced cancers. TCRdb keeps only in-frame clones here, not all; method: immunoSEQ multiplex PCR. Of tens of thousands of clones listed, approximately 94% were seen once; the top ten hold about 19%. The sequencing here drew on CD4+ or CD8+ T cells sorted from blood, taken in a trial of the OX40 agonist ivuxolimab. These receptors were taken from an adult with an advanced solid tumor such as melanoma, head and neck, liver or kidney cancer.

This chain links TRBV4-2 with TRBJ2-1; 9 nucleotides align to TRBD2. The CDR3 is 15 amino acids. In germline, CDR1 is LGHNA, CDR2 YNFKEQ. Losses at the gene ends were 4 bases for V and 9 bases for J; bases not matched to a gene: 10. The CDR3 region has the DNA TGTGCCAGCAGCCCGCCTAGCGGGATAGGAGGTGAGCAGTTCTTC. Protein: CASSPPSGIGGEQFF.

CDR3 DNA: TGTGCCAGCAGCTTACTCGGACAGGGGGCTTATGGCTACACCTTC. Amino acid sequence: CASSLLGQGAYGYTF. This chain joins TRBV7-9 and TRBJ1-2, with TRBD1 identical over 11 bases. The CDR3 extends over 15 amino acids. The germline CDR1 and CDR2 sequences are SEHNR and FQNEAQ (reference sequence). The J segment lost 5 bases and the V segment lost 2 bases, leaving 4 bases of the junction unmatched.

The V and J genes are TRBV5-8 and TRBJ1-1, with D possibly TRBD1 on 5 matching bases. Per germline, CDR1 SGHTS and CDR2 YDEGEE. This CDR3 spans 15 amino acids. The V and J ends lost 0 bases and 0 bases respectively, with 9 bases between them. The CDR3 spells CASSLGDSMNTEAFF. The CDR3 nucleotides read TGTGCCAGCAGCTTGGGAGACAGCATGAACACTGAAGCTTTCTTT.

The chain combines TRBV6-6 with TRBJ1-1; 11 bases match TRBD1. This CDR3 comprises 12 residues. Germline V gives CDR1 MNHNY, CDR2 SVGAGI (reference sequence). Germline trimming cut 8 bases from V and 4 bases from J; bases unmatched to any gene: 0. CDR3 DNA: TGTGCCAGCGGGACAGGGGGCACTGAAGCTTTCTTT. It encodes CASGTGGTEAFF.

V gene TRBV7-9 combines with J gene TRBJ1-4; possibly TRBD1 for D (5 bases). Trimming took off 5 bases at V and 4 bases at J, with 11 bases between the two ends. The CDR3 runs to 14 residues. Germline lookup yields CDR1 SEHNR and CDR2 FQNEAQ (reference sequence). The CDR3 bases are TGTGCCAGCAGCCCTCCGACAGATAATGAAAAACTGTTTTTT. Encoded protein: CASSPPTDNEKLFF. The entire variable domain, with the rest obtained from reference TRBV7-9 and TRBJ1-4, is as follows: DTGVSQNPRHKITKRGQNVTFRCDPISEHNRLYWYRQTLGQGPEFLTYFQNEAQLEKSRLLSDRFSAERPKGSFSTLEIQRTEQGDSAMYLCASSPPTDNEKLFFGSGTQLSVL.

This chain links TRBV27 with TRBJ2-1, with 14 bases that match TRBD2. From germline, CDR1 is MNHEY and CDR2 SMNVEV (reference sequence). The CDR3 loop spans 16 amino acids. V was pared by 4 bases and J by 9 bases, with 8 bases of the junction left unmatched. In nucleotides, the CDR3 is TGTGCCAGCAGTTCCCGACTAGCGGGAGGGCCAAGTGAGCAGTTCTTC. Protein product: CASSSRLAGGPSEQFF.

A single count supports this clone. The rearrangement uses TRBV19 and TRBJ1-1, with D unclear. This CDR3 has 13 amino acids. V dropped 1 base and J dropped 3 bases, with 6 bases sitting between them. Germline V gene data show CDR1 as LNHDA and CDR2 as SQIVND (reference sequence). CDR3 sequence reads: CASSIGGYTEAFF. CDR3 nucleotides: TGTGCCAGTAGTATAGGGGGTTACACTGAAGCTTTCTTT.

DNA for the CDR3: TGTGCCAGTAGCGACCTTAGCGGCGGGGAGCTGTTTTTT. This translates into CASSDLSGGELFF. V and J are TRBV19 and TRBJ2-2, with D possibly being TRBD2 (6 bases). This CDR3 is 13 amino acids long. Trimming removed 6 bases from V and 7 bases from J, with 12 bases in between. Germline-derived CDR1 and CDR2 are LNHDA and SQIVND (reference sequence). The entire variable domain, with the rest obtained from reference TRBV19 and TRBJ2-2, is as follows: DGGITQSPKYLFRKEGQNVTLSCEQNLNHDAMYWYRQDPGQGLRLIYYSQIVNDFQKGDIAEGYSVSREKKESFPLTVTSAQKNPTAFYLCASSDLSGGELFFGEGSRLTVL.

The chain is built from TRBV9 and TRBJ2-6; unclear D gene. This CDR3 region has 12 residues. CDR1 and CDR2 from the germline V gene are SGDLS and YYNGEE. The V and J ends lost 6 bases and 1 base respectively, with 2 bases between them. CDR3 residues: CASTSGANVLTF. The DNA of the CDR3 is TGTGCCAGCACTTCTGGGGCCAACGTCCTGACTTTC.

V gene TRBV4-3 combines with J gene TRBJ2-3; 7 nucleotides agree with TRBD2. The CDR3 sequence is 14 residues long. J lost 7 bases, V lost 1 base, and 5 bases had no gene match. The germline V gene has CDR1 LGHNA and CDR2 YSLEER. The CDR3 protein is CASSQGASGYTQYF. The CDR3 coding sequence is TGCGCCAGCAGCCAAGGGGCTAGCGGTTATACGCAGTATTTT.

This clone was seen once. CDR3 loop: CASARTGFYGYTF. The CDR3 DNA follows: TGTGCCAGCGCTAGGACAGGGTTTTATGGCTACACCTTC. V gene TRBV6-1 combines with J gene TRBJ1-2, with TRBD1 identical over 8 bases. The CDR3 sequence is 13 residues long. V shed 8 bases, J shed 5 bases, and the junction held 7 bases outside the gene matches. CDR1 is MNHNS, CDR2 SASEGT, per germline.

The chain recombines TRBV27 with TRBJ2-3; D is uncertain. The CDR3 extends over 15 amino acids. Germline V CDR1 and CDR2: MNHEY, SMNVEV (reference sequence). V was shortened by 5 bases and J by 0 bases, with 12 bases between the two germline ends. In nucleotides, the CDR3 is TGTGCCAGCAGTCACCGCTATCCTAGCACAGATACGCAGTATTTT. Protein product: CASSHRYPSTDTQYF.

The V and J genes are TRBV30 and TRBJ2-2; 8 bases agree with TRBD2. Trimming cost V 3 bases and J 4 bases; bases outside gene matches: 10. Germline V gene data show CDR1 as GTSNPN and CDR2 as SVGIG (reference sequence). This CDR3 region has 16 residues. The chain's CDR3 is CAWSPGAGGFTGELFF. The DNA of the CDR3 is TGTGCCTGGAGCCCTGGGGCGGGAGGTTTCACCGGGGAGCTGTTTTTT.

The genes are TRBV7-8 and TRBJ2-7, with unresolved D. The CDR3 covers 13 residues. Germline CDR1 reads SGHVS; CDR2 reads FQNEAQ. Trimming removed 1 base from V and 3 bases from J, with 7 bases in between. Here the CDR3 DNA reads TGTGCCAGCAGCTTAGGTTCCGGCTACGAGCAGTACTTC. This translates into CASSLGSGYEQYF.

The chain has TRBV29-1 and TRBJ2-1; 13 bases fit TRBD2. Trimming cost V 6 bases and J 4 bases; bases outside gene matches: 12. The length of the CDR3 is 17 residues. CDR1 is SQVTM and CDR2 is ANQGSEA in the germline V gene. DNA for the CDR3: TGCAGCGTAATTAAGATGGGGACTAGCGGGGTGTACAATGAGCAGTTCTTC. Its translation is CSVIKMGTSGVYNEQFF.

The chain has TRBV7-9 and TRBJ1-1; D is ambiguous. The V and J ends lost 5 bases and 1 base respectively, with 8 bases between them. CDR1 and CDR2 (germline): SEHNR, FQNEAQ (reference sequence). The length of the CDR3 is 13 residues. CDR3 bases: TGTGCCAGCAGCACGGGTCCGAACACTGAAGCTTTCTTT. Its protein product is CASSTGPNTEAFF.

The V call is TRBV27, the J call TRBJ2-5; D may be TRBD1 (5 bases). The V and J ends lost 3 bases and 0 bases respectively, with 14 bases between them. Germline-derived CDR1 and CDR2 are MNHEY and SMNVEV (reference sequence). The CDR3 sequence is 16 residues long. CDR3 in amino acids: CASSFSTAAHQETQYF. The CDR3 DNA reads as TGTGCCAGCAGTTTTTCGACAGCCGCGCACCAAGAGACCCAGTACTTC.

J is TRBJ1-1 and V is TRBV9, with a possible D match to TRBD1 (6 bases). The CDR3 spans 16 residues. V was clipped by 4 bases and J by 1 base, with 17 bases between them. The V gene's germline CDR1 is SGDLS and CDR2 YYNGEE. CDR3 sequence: CASSTKGRGANTEAFF. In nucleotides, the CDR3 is TGTGCCAGCAGCACAAAGGGCAGGGGCGCGAACACTGAAGCTTTCTTT. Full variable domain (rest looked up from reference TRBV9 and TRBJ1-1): DSGVTQTPKHLITATGQRVTLRCSPRSGDLSVYWYQQSLDQGLQFLIQYYNGEERAKGNILERFSAQQFPDLHSELNLSSLELGDSALYFCASSTKGRGANTEAFFGQGTRLTVV.

CDR3 in amino acids: CASSSFYGTHEQFF. The DNA for the CDR3 is TGTGCCAGCAGTTCCTTCTACGGGACCCATGAGCAGTTCTTC. V and J are TRBV27 and TRBJ2-1; D possibly matches TRBD1 or TRBD2 (5 bases each). The length of the CDR3 is 14 residues. With 4 bases removed from V and 8 bases from J, the gap between germline ends came to 15 bases. The germline V gene encodes CDR1 MNHEY and CDR2 SMNVEV (reference sequence).

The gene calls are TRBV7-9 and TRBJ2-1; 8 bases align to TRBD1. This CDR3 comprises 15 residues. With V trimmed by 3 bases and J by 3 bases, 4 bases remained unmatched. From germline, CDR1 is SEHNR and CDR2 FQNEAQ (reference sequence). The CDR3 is CASSFGQGSYNEQFF. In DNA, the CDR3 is TGTGCCAGCAGCTTCGGACAGGGTAGCTACAATGAGCAGTTCTTC.

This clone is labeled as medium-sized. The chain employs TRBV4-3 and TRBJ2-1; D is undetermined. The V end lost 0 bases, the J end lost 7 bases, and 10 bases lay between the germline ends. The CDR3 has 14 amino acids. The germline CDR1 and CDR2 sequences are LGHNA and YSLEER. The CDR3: CASSQDASWNEQFF. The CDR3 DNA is TGCGCCAGCAGCCAAGACGCTAGTTGGAATGAGCAGTTCTTC.

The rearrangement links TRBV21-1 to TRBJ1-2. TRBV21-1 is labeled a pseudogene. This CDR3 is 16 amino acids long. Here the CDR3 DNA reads TGTGCCAGCAGCAAAGCGTTAAAGGGTTCCAACTATGGCTACACCTTC. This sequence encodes CASSKALKGSNYGYTF.

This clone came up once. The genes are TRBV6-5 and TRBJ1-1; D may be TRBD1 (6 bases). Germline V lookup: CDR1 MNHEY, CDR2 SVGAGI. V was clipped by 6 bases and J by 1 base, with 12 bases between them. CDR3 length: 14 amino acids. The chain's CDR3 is CASRNRDKNTEAFF. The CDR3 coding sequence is TGTGCCAGCAGGAACCGGGACAAGAACACTGAAGCTTTCTTT.

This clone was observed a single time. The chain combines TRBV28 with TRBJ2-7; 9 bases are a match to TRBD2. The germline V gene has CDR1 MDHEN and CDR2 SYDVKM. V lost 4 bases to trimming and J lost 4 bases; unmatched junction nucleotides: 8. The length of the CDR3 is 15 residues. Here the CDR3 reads CASSSPGLARYEQYF. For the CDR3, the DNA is TGTGCCAGCAGTTCACCAGGACTAGCGCGATACGAGCAGTACTTC.

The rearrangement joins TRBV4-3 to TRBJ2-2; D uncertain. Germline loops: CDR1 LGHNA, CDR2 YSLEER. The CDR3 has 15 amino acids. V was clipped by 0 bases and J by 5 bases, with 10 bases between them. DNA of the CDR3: TGCGCCAGCAGCCAAGATTTTCCGGGTACCGGGGAGCTGTTTTTT. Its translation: CASSQDFPGTGELFF.